A selection of T cell receptor beta chains follows, all from one sample in a study of blood T cells in healthy people across ages. From the 5' RACE reads, TCRdb called clonotypes with MiXCR, one entry per CDR3 protein. The sample contains 540,000 or so distinct CDR3 sequences, around 50% of which appear only once. The sequencing input was blood. Receptors were obtained from a man of 80 years or more in good health. Both conserved end residues are part of each CDR3. Each record gives: J gene, V gene, CDR3 protein.

J gene: TRBJ2-5; V gene: TRBV3-1; CDR3 protein: CASEGLRGRETQYF
J gene: TRBJ1-1; V gene: TRBV20-1; CDR3 protein: CSAPKEMNTEAFF
J gene: TRBJ2-2; V gene: TRBV5-1; CDR3 protein: CASSLRGGLGPTGELFF
J gene: TRBJ2-1; V gene: TRBV6-6; CDR3 protein: CASSYSPPGGVGRNEQFF
J gene: TRBJ1-6; V gene: TRBV6-4; CDR3 protein: CAIPQNKANSPLHF
J gene: TRBJ1-4; V gene: TRBV7-9; CDR3 protein: CASSLGDRDGEKLFF
J gene: TRBJ2-1; V gene: TRBV5-6; CDR3 protein: CASRKDSLGEQFF
J gene: TRBJ2-5; V gene: TRBV7-9; CDR3 protein: CATPRGGKQETQYF
J gene: TRBJ1-2; V gene: TRBV29-1; CDR3 protein: CSVDSVNYGYTF
J gene: TRBJ2-7; V gene: TRBV15; CDR3 protein: CATSRDHTSGFYEQYF
J gene: TRBJ2-7; V gene: TRBV5-6; CDR3 protein: CASSLGRAYEQYF
J gene: TRBJ2-7; V gene: TRBV7-6; CDR3 protein: CASRPGTGIYEQYF
J gene: .; V gene: TRBV5-1; CDR3 protein: CASSSDSGVGSYNEQYF
J gene: TRBJ2-5; V gene: TRBV20-1; CDR3 protein: CSARVIGGSRYQETQYF
J gene: TRBJ2-1; V gene: TRBV5-1; CDR3 protein: CASSSYGRAEYNEQFF
J gene: TRBJ2-1; V gene: TRBV7-7; CDR3 protein: CASSPWAQGSEQFF
J gene: TRBJ2-3; V gene: TRBV27; CDR3 protein: CASSLTSPSGADTQYF
J gene: TRBJ1-5; V gene: TRBV20-1; CDR3 protein: CSAARGDRYQPQHF
J gene: TRBJ2-3; V gene: TRBV27; CDR3 protein: CASSSPSGTSGRGTQYF
J gene: TRBJ2-2; V gene: TRBV6-2/TRBV6-3; CDR3 protein: CASSYDLARSTNTGELFF
J gene: TRBJ2-1; V gene: TRBV4-3; CDR3 protein: CASSQDRAGGWNEQFF
J gene: TRBJ2-7; V gene: TRBV7-2; CDR3 protein: CASSPRTGFTYEQYF
J gene: TRBJ1-1; V gene: TRBV4-3; CDR3 protein: CASSRGFEGTEAFF